One and the same sample provided the 23 T cell receptor beta chains below, sequenced in a study of T cell responses to AZD1222 COVID-19 vaccine. TCRdb's table, derived via immunoSEQ multiplex PCR, lists solely in-frame clones and lacks some. Of more than 250,000 clones listed, 80% to 95% are singletons. The source was peripheral blood, collected on day 0 of AZD1222 vaccination. The receptors here all came from an adult in good health.

The DNA of the CDR3 is TGTGCCAGCAGTCCGGACAGTGCTAGCACAGATACGCAGTATTTT. As protein: CASSPDSASTDTQYF. The chain links TRBV6-2 or TRBV6-3 to TRBJ2-3; TRBD1 might be the D (6 bases). The V and J ends lost 5 bases and 0 bases respectively, with 12 bases between them. Germline CDR1 MNHEY, CDR2 SVGEGT. The CDR3 is 15 amino acids.

V and J are TRBV20-1 and TRBJ1-2, with D uncertain. Germline V gene lookup returns CDR1 DFQATT and CDR2 SNEGSKA (reference sequence). The CDR3 contains 12 residues. V lost 3 bases and J lost 3, with 8 bases in between. CDR3 residues: CSASLADYGYTF. The CDR3 DNA is TGCAGTGCTAGTTTGGCAGACTATGGCTACACCTTC.

The V call is TRBV11-2, the J call TRBJ2-5, with 7 bases fitting TRBD2. CDR1 and CDR2 from the germline V gene are SGHAT and FQNNGV. The CDR3 spans 14 residues. With 0 bases clipped from V and 6 bases from J, the junction kept 4 bases outside the gene matches. CDR3 in amino acids: CASSLEGGPKTQYF. CDR3 DNA: TGTGCCAGCAGCTTAGAGGGAGGGCCCAAGACCCAGTACTTC.

The chain links TRBV19 to TRBJ2-2; D could derive from TRBD1 or TRBD2 (5 bases each). V lost 8 bases, J lost 2 bases, and 15 bases lay in between. Germline V gene data show CDR1 as LNHDA and CDR2 as SQIVND (reference sequence). The CDR3 consists of 15 residues. CDR3 loop: CASSPGRTNTGELFF. CDR3 DNA sequence: TGTGCCAGTTCCCCGGGACGGACTAACACCGGGGAGCTGTTTTTT.

V usage is TRBV28 and J usage is TRBJ1-2; D not certain. CDR1 MDHEN and CDR2 SYDVKM come from the germline V gene. The V and J ends lost 6 bases and 4 bases respectively, with 12 bases between them. The CDR3 covers 13 residues. CDR3 residues: CASSYRHVYGYTF. CDR3 nucleotides: TGTGCCAGCAGCTACAGACACGTCTATGGCTACACCTTC.

This chain joins TRBV2 and TRBJ1-1; D uncertain. Trimming stripped 3 bases from V and 6 bases from J, with 11 bases between. The CDR3 is made up of 13 amino acids. Germline V lookup: CDR1 SNHLY, CDR2 FYNNEI. CDR3 nucleotides: TGTGCCAGCAGTGACATAGCAAGCCCTGAAGCTTTCTTT. Its protein is CASSDIASPEAFF.

The chain employs TRBV7-2 and TRBJ2-5; D uncertain. V was shortened by 1 base and J by 4 bases, with 13 bases between the two germline ends. This CDR3 contains 15 residues. Germline values: CDR1 SGHTA, CDR2 FQGNSA. CDR3 DNA: TGTGCCAGCAGCTTAGGGGGAAGTGGTTTAGAGACCCAGTACTTC. This gives the protein CASSLGGSGLETQYF.

A single count supports this clone. The genes are TRBV29-1 and TRBJ2-3; D is possibly TRBD1 (5 bases). This CDR3 is built from 12 residues. Germline V gene data show CDR1 as SQVTM and CDR2 as ANQGSEA. Deletions cut 6 bases from V and 4 bases from J, with 11 bases between. CDR3: CSVGHGSDTQYF. Here the CDR3 DNA reads TGCAGCGTCGGACACGGGTCAGATACGCAGTATTTT.

This rearrangement joins TRBV27 to TRBJ2-7, with 10 nucleotides matching TRBD2. The germline gives CDR1 MNHEY, CDR2 SMNVEV (reference sequence). The CDR3 contains 16 residues. The V and J ends lost 4 bases and 0 bases, in that order; junction bases with no gene match: 6. The CDR3 DNA is TGTGCCAGCAGTTCAAGAGCGGGAGGGAGCTCCTACGAGCAGTACTTC. It yields the protein CASSSRAGGSSYEQYF.

V is TRBV27 and J is TRBJ2-7; 7 positions match TRBD2. Germline assignment: CDR1 MNHEY and CDR2 SMNVEV (reference sequence). This CDR3 is built from 14 residues. The V and J ends lost 2 bases and 0 bases, in that order; junction bases with no gene match: 1. Written as DNA, the CDR3 is TGTGCCAGCAGTTTAGCGGGAGCCTCCTACGAGCAGTACTTC. Residues: CASSLAGASYEQYF.

On this clone itself: Given the absence of the conserved phenylalanine or tryptophan at the CDR3 end, a read error is likely. Because the CDR3's place on the DNA is in doubt, the DNA is left out and the CDR3 is given as listed by TCRdb. The genes are TRBV24-1 and TRBJ1-1; TRBD1, the table's D call, lacks a check against the DNA. The CDR3 has 11 residues if both end residues are counted. CDR1 and CDR2 (germline): KGHDR, SFDVKD. This CDR3 reads CATSDRRQGGS.

The gene calls are TRBV5-6 and TRBJ2-1; 7 nucleotides match TRBD2. The length of the CDR3 is 15 residues. With 1 base clipped from V and 3 bases from J, the junction kept 4 bases outside the gene matches. From germline, CDR1 is SGHDT and CDR2 YYEEEE. CDR3 residues: CASSLLADFYNEQFF. The CDR3 DNA reads as TGTGCCAGCAGCTTGCTAGCGGATTTCTACAATGAGCAGTTCTTC.

This rearrangement joins TRBV7-9 to TRBJ2-5; D is possibly TRBD2 (6 bases). V dropped 5 bases and J dropped 9 bases, with 22 bases sitting between them. Germline V lookup: CDR1 SEHNR, CDR2 FQNEAQ (reference sequence). CDR3 size: 15 residues. The CDR3 sequence: CASSLRGSGPGPQYF. CDR3 DNA sequence: TGTGCCAGCAGCCTTCGGGGTAGCGGTCCAGGACCCCAGTACTTC.

In this sample, this clone turned up once. CDR3 in DNA: TGTGCCAGCAGCCTGACTGGCGGCCCTCCCCCAGATACGCAGTATTTT. Protein product: CASSLTGGPPPDTQYF. The chain joins TRBV3-1 (or the pseudogene TRBV3-2) to TRBJ2-3, with D unclear. The CDR3 covers 16 residues. Germline V lookup: CDR1 LGHDT, CDR2 YNNKEL (reference sequence). The V end lost 4 bases, the J end lost 4 bases, and 18 bases lay between the germline ends.

The V gene is TRBV27, the J gene TRBJ2-1, with 10 bases identical to TRBD2. Germline trimming cut 4 bases from V and 7 bases from J; bases unmatched to any gene: 10. CDR3 size: 16 residues. Germline V gene data show CDR1 as MNHEY and CDR2 as SMNVEV (reference sequence). This CDR3 is CASSSLAGVSSNEQFF. The CDR3 nucleotides read TGTGCCAGCAGTTCCCTAGCGGGAGTGTCGAGTAATGAGCAGTTCTTC.

Of note for this clone: Other DNA sequences in the sample encode the same CDR3. The gene calls are TRBV5-1 and TRBJ2-7; D not certain. V lost 2 bases and J lost 4, with 10 bases in between. The CDR3 has 13 residues. Germline V CDR1 and CDR2: SGHRS, YFSETQ. The CDR3, as DNA: TGCGCCAGCAGCTTAGGTCCCGAATACGAGCAGTACTTC. Protein: CASSLGPEYEQYF.

This clone was recorded only once. This sequence joins TRBV2 and TRBJ1-2; D remains unclear. Looked up from germline, CDR1 is SNHLY and CDR2 is FYNNEI. There are 14 residues in the CDR3. Trimming shortened V by 7 bases and J by 3 bases, and 15 bases separated the two germline ends. Written as DNA, the CDR3 is TGTGCCAGCAATCCGGTTAGGGTCGACTATGGCTACACCTTC. It encodes CASNPVRVDYGYTF.

The chain employs TRBV11-2 and TRBJ1-1, with D hard to call. The ends were cut back, 3 bases at V and 5 bases at J, with 10 bases in the middle. Germline CDR1 is SGHAT and CDR2 is FQNNGV. The CDR3 covers 13 residues. This CDR3 reads CASSFKGWTEAFF. Here the CDR3 DNA reads TGTGCCAGCAGCTTCAAGGGATGGACTGAAGCTTTCTTT. The entire variable domain, with the rest obtained from reference TRBV11-2 and TRBJ1-1, is as follows: EAGVAQSPRYKIIEKRQSVAFWCNPISGHATLYWYQQILGQGPKLLIQFQNNGVVDDSQLPKDRFSAERLKGVDSTLKIQPAKLEDSAVYLCASSFKGWTEAFFGQGTRLTVV.

The gene calls are TRBV28 and TRBJ1-5; 11 nucleotides line up with TRBD1. This CDR3 region has 15 residues. From germline, CDR1 is MDHEN and CDR2 SYDVKM. V was pared by 5 bases and J by 7 bases, with 7 bases of the junction left unmatched. The CDR3 protein is CASSQRGQGVQPQHF. The CDR3 region has the DNA TGTGCCAGCAGTCAGAGGGGACAGGGGGTACAGCCCCAGCATTTT.

The V call is TRBV5-1, the J call TRBJ1-1, with D possibly being TRBD1 (5 bases). Germline V gives CDR1 SGHRS, CDR2 YFSETQ. This CDR3 spans 17 amino acids. Between the trimmed V and J ends, which lost 0 bases and 0 bases, there was a span of 15 bases. CDR3: CASSLVSGVVMNTEAFF. The CDR3 DNA is TGCGCCAGCAGCTTGGTTTCGGGGGTGGTAATGAACACTGAAGCTTTCTTT.

The chain recombines TRBV9 with TRBJ2-3; TRBD1 matches 9 bases. The CDR3 is 14 amino acids. Germline V gene data show CDR1 as SGDLS and CDR2 as YYNGEE. V trimming: 6 bases; J trimming: 4 bases; junction bases outside the gene matches: 6. CDR3 loop: CASTPGQGADTQYF. DNA for the CDR3: TGTGCCAGCACCCCGGGACAGGGAGCAGATACGCAGTATTTT.

The J gene is TRBJ2-1, the V gene TRBV10-3; 7 bases agree with TRBD2. V lost 3 bases to trimming and J lost 7 bases; unmatched junction nucleotides: 3. This CDR3 is 13 amino acids long. Germline V gene sequence: CDR1 ENHRY, CDR2 SYGVKD. CDR3 sequence: CAISDGRENEQFF. The CDR3 DNA reads TGTGCCATCAGTGACGGGCGGGAGAATGAGCAGTTCTTC.

The CDR3 nucleotides read TGTGCCAGCAGCCTTATTAATGAGCAGTTCTTC. It encodes CASSLINEQFF. V gene TRBV5-6 combines with J gene TRBJ2-1; no reliable D call. This CDR3 spans 11 amino acids. CDR1 is SGHDT and CDR2 is YYEEEE in the germline V gene. The V and J ends lost 4 bases and 7 bases respectively, with 6 bases between them.